This T cell receptor (beta chain) was identified during a study of tumor and adjacent non-tumor tissue in lung cancer listed by TCRdb under 2018. Some background on the complete study: The cohort included roughly 11 adenocarcinoma, a couple of squamous cell carcinoma and 1 small cell lung cancer patients. In total, sequencing yielded over 95 million productive TCRbeta reads, which works out to an average of about 4.2 million reads per sample. The approximately 15 patients were aged roughly 30 to 80 years, included about 10 men and 5 women, and had TNM stage I to III disease. The study compared bulk TCRbeta repertoires from lung tumor tissue and matched distant non-tumor lung tissue of some 15 lung cancer patients. A few dozen paired specimens, one tumor and one normal lung sample per patient, were profiled by TCRbeta CDR3 sequencing. Overall results and qualifications from the work: Because peripheral blood was not sequenced, blood TCRbeta repertoires in the lung cancer patients of the study were not examined. Younger patients had significantly higher TCR diversity, and higher tumor TCR diversity was associated with shorter overall and disease-free survival. Neither the sequencing platform nor unique molecular identifiers are mentioned in the methods. Tumor tissue showed significantly greater TCR diversity (inverse Simpson) than normal lung tissue (approximately 400 vs 170, P = 0.0075, Mann-Whitney U test). With only 15 patients in the cohort, the authors noted that larger samples and more detailed clinical data are needed. In normal lung, the top 100 clones accounted for a significantly larger cumulative share of the repertoire than in tumor tissue.

RNA was isolated from bulk, unsorted tissue, and RNA quality was assessed with a NanoDrop ND-1000 and an Agilent 2100. Donors were newly diagnosed lung cancer patients admitted for thoracic surgery in China between August and November 2014, without prior chemotherapy. Anyone who had undergone radiotherapy or chemotherapy before, or who had another cancer at the same time, was left out of the study. Pieces of surgical tissue measuring roughly 1-2.1 cm3 were kept in RNAlater solution and held at -80 degrees C until needed. Concerning this clonotype: It has no known antigen specificity. Its ends do not fully match the called genes, so a read error is possible.

The receptor library was made with multiplex PCR. The sequencer was an Illumina HiSeq 2500. TCRbeta libraries were built by three rounds of nested PCR using primers (Table S4), following protocols modified from ARM-PCR. Before sequencing, PCR products in the 200-500 bp range were cut out of the gel and cleaned up using the QIAquick gel extraction kit. The authors' analysis ran thus. Trimmomatic was used to clean the reads, FLASH was used to merge the reads into complete CDR3 sequences, and MiTCR was used to assign the reads to V(D)J germline segments. VDJtools was used to compute clonal diversity as the inverse Simpson's index. In-frame sequences without a premature stop codon were defined as productive reads. Starting from the raw public reads, TCRdb applied fastp trimming at Q25, assembled clones with MiXCR and retained in-frame beta chains. Rows merge per CDR3 protein into single entries with the most common DNA and genes. Here the V and J calls rest on TCRdb's processing, not on the authors' analysis. A total of roughly 70,000 distinct CDR3 sequences appear in this sample, 73% of them only once. The ten largest clones capture about 30% of the sample.

The cysteine opens and the phenylalanine closes a CDR3 of 14 amino acids. The only DNA kept is the CDR3, 42 bases in frame from the first base. From the germline V gene, CDR1 is ENHRY and CDR2 is SYGVKD. This TCR came from a man aged 60 to 69 with non-small cell lung cancer. The chain uses TRBV10-3 and TRBJ2-7, with 7 bases matching TRBD2. The sequenced material came from lung tumor tissue. The DNA sequence reads TGTGCCATCAGTGGAGGAGGAGGGGACTACGAGCAGTATTTC. This encodes CAISGGGGDYEQYF.